These 22 T cell receptor beta chains originate from one sample sequenced in a study of graft-versus-host responses after intestinal transplantation. Sequencing was performed with immunoSEQ multiplex PCR; in TCRdb, only in-frame clones are kept and a portion is missing. In the table there are 84,000 or so clones, roughly 89% of which are singletons. These receptors lack a known antigen. The starting material was unstimulated CD4+ T cells sorted from spleen or lymph node cells, obtained before intestinal transplant. All receptors come from a human donor who received an intestinal transplant.

The chain employs TRBV4-1 and TRBJ2-3, with D perhaps TRBD1 (5 bases). V lost 1 base and J 0 bases, leaving 14 bases between the germline ends. Per germline, CDR1 MGHRA and CDR2 YSYEKL. This CDR3 is 17 amino acids long. DNA for the CDR3: TGCGCCAGCAGCCAAGGTTGGCCTCAGGGAAGCACAGATACGCAGTATTTT. Translation: CASSQGWPQGSTDTQYF.

The rearrangement joins TRBV7-9 to TRBJ2-7; D gene ambiguous. V was cut by 0 bases and J by 2 bases, with 2 bases left in between. This CDR3 contains 12 residues. CDR1 and CDR2 (germline): SEHNR, FQNEAQ (reference sequence). The chain's CDR3 is CASSLAAYEQYF. For the CDR3, the DNA is TGTGCCAGCAGCTTAGCGGCCTACGAGCAGTACTTC.

This clone has a single count. The chain combines TRBV12-5 with TRBJ1-3; D unresolved. The CDR3 has 13 amino acids. CDR1 and CDR2 (germline): LGHNT, FRNRAP. Trimming took 7 bases from V and 4 from J, leaving 11 bases between them. The CDR3 DNA reads TGTGCTAGTGCTTTTGAAACGGGAAACACCATATATTTT. Translated: CASAFETGNTIYF.

The CDR3 protein is CASSLRTGSSYNEQFF. DNA of the CDR3: TGCGCCAGCAGTCTCCGGACAGGAAGCTCCTACAATGAGCAGTTCTTC. V gene TRBV5-1 combines with J gene TRBJ2-1, with 7 bases lining up with TRBD1. CDR1 and CDR2 from the germline V gene are SGHRS and YFSETQ. Trimming cost V 5 bases and J 0 bases; bases outside gene matches: 8. The CDR3 runs to 16 residues.

This chain links TRBV6-5 with TRBJ2-7, with 10 nucleotides matching TRBD2. CDR1 is MNHEY and CDR2 is SVGAGI in the germline V gene. The CDR3 contains 15 residues. V lost 5 bases to trimming and J lost 3 bases; unmatched junction nucleotides: 7. The CDR3 DNA reads TGTGCCAGCAGTCCTTCGGCTAGCGGGAGCTACGAGCAGTACTTC. Protein: CASSPSASGSYEQYF.

The rearrangement joins TRBV7-8 to TRBJ2-1; 7 positions agree with TRBD2. Germline CDR1 reads SGHVS; CDR2 reads FQNEAQ. The V and J ends lost 1 base and 12 bases, in that order; junction bases with no gene match: 12. CDR3 size: 15 residues. In nucleotides, the CDR3 is TGTGCCAGCAGCTTAGTGCGGGAGCCGGGGGTGGGGCAGTTCTTC. Translation: CASSLVREPGVGQFF.

Concerning this clone: This sample includes further DNA sequences coding for the same CDR3. The chain has TRBV6-5 and TRBJ2-1; 9 bases fit TRBD1. Germline V gene lookup returns CDR1 MNHEY and CDR2 SVGAGI. The junction had 5 bases not matched to a gene; V was cut back by 5 bases and J by 3 bases. This CDR3 spans 15 amino acids. The CDR3 DNA follows: TGTGCCAGCAGTCGGGACAGGGTCTTCTACAATGAGCAGTTCTTC. It yields the protein CASSRDRVFYNEQFF.

This clone came up once. The chain uses TRBV5-1 and TRBJ1-2; D is perhaps TRBD1 (6 bases). The germline CDR1 and CDR2 sequences are SGHRS and YFSETQ. This CDR3 is built from 13 residues. The V end lost 0 bases, the J end lost 4 bases, and 7 bases lay between the germline ends. CDR3 DNA sequence: TGCGCCAGCAGCTTGGACAGGGCCTATGGCTACACCTTC. The encoded protein is CASSLDRAYGYTF.

The chain combines TRBV9 with TRBJ2-5; D possibly matches TRBD1 or TRBD2 (7 bases each). V lost 5 bases and J lost 3, with 11 bases in between. The germline V gene encodes CDR1 SGDLS and CDR2 YYNGEE. The CDR3 runs to 13 residues. CDR3 residues: CASRSGGEETQYF. CDR3 coding DNA: TGTGCCAGCAGATCAGGGGGGGAAGAGACCCAGTACTTC.

The rearrangement uses TRBV7-9 and TRBJ1-1, with no clear D. This CDR3 is 14 amino acids long. Looked up from germline, CDR1 is SEHNR and CDR2 is FQNEAQ (reference sequence). V was clipped by 3 bases and J by 1 base, with 9 bases between them. CDR3 DNA: TGTGCCAGCAGCTTGGGAGTCGAGAACACTGAAGCTTTCTTT. Translating gives CASSLGVENTEAFF. The variable domain in full, with the rest retrieved from reference TRBV7-9 and TRBJ1-1, is DTGVSQNPRHKITKRGQNVTFRCDPISEHNRLYWYRQTLGQGPEFLTYFQNEAQLEKSRLLSDRFSAERPKGSFSTLEIQRTEQGDSAMYLCASSLGVENTEAFFGQGTRLTVV.

This clone was observed once. This rearrangement joins TRBV28 to TRBJ1-4, with 9 bases aligning to TRBD1. This CDR3 has 15 residues. V shed 6 bases and J 6 bases; nucleotides not matched to a gene: 8. CDR1 is MDHEN, CDR2 SYDVKM, per germline. For the CDR3, the DNA is TGTGCCAGCAGGACGACCGGGACAGGGCATGAAAAACTGTTTTTT. This sequence encodes CASRTTGTGHEKLFF. Together with reference TRBV28 and TRBJ1-4, the CDR3 gives the full variable domain: DVKVTQSSRYLVKRTGEKVFLECVQDMDHENMFWYRQDPGLGLRLIYFSYDVKMKEKGDIPEGYSVSREKKERFSLILESASTNQTSMYLCASRTTGTGHEKLFFGSGTQLSVL.

The chain combines TRBV11-2 with TRBJ2-2; no clear D gene. Germline CDR1 SGHAT, CDR2 FQNNGV. Trimming removed 3 bases at V and 3 bases at J, with 11 bases between. The CDR3 totals 15 residues. CDR3 sequence (DNA): TGTGCCAGCAGCTTTCCGCCCACCTACACCGGGGAGCTGTTTTTT. Protein sequence: CASSFPPTYTGELFF.

This clone has just a few counts. CDR3 sequence (DNA): TGTGCCAGCAGCCTACTAGTGGGGGTGAAAGAGACCCAGTACTTC. This translates into CASSLLVGVKETQYF. The chain recombines TRBV28 with TRBJ2-5; D is tentatively TRBD1 or TRBD2 (5 bases each). CDR1 and CDR2 (germline): MDHEN, SYDVKM. Trimming left V 6 bases short and J 3 bases short, with 17 bases between. This CDR3 has 15 residues.

The V call is TRBV7-9, the J call TRBJ2-1; D ambiguous. CDR1 SEHNR and CDR2 FQNEAQ come from the germline V gene (reference sequence). V lost 4 bases to trimming and J lost 6 bases, with 7 bases between them. The CDR3 contains 12 residues. CDR3 amino acids: CASSSSVNEQFF. In nucleotides, the CDR3 is TGTGCCAGCAGCTCCTCCGTCAATGAGCAGTTCTTC.

The V gene is TRBV15, the J gene TRBJ1-3, with D unresolved. V was cut by 0 bases and J by 2 bases, with 11 bases left in between. The CDR3 length is 16 residues. From germline, CDR1 is LNHNV and CDR2 YYDKDF (reference sequence). CDR3 DNA sequence: TGTGCCACCAGCAGAGATCGTCATAAGACTGGAAACACCATATATTTT. It is translated as CATSRDRHKTGNTIYF.

The chain links TRBV18 to TRBJ1-1; 8 positions match TRBD1. CDR3 length: 16 residues. Germline assignment: CDR1 KGHSH and CDR2 LQKENI. Losses at the gene ends were 2 bases for V and 2 bases for J; bases not matched to a gene: 7. CDR3 amino acids: CASSPTKGQANTEAFF. CDR3 in DNA: TGTGCCAGCTCACCAACGAAGGGACAGGCCAACACTGAAGCTTTCTTT.

This chain connects TRBV6-5 to TRBJ1-5; D ambiguous. Per germline, CDR1 MNHEY and CDR2 SVGAGI. This CDR3 has 15 residues. Trimming stripped 0 bases from V and 0 bases from J, with 6 bases between. The DNA for the CDR3 is TGTGCCAGCAGTTACTCATGGAATAGCAATCAGCCCCAGCATTTT. This gives the protein CASSYSWNSNQPQHF.

This clone was counted once. This chain joins TRBV11-1 and TRBJ2-7; 9 positions match TRBD2. Germline V lookup: CDR1 SGHAT, CDR2 FQDESV (reference sequence). The CDR3 length is 15 residues. J gave up 7 bases and V 7 bases, and 14 bases lay outside the gene matches. The CDR3 DNA reads as TGTGCCAGCAACGATGCCGGGACTAGCTTATCTGAGCAGTACTTC. This sequence encodes CASNDAGTSLSEQYF.

The chain has TRBV5-5 and TRBJ1-2, with TRBD1 as a possible D gene (5 bases). This CDR3 contains 13 residues. Germline V gene sequence: CDR1 SGHKS, CDR2 YYEKEE (reference sequence). V lost 5 bases and J lost 5, with 13 bases in between. This CDR3 reads CASSSDGTYGYTF. Here the CDR3 DNA reads TGTGCCAGCAGTTCCGACGGGACGTATGGCTACACCTTC. Complete variable domain (other parts from reference TRBV5-5 and TRBJ1-2): DAGVTQSPTHLIKTRGQQVTLRCSPISGHKSVSWYQQVLGQGPQFIFQYYEKEERGRGNFPDRFSARQFPNYSSELNVNALLLGDSALYLCASSSDGTYGYTFGSGTRLTVV.

V gene TRBV21-1 combines with J gene TRBJ2-1; TRBD2 was called by the table and not checked on the DNA. TRBV21-1 is noted as a pseudogene. This CDR3 has 15 residues. The CDR3: CASSERGRSYNEQFF. CDR3 DNA: TGTGCCAGCAGCGAGCGGGGGCGCTCCTACAATGAGCAGTTCTTC.

The chain recombines TRBV4-1 with TRBJ2-3; D is undetermined. Germline V lookup: CDR1 MGHRA, CDR2 YSYEKL. The V end lost 2 bases, the J end lost 6 bases, and 9 bases lay between the germline ends. This CDR3 comprises 13 residues. This chain's CDR3 is CASSQQPGDTQYF. CDR3 sequence (DNA): TGCGCCAGCAGCCAACAGCCCGGGGATACGCAGTATTTT.

This clone occurred once. This chain links TRBV5-1 with TRBJ2-3; the match to TRBD2 covers 13 bases. Germline-derived CDR1 and CDR2 are SGHRS and YFSETQ. V lost 4 bases and J lost 3; bases outside the gene matches: 5. CDR3 length: 16 residues. The CDR3, as DNA: TGCGCCAGCAGCCCCGGGACTAGCGGGATTACAGATACGCAGTATTTT. As protein: CASSPGTSGITDTQYF.